One and the same sample provided the 26 T cell receptor beta chains below, sequenced in a study of CD8 T cells in ankylosing spondylitis. From the 5' RACE reads, TCRdb called clonotypes with MiXCR, one entry per CDR3 protein. The repertoire has around 300,000 distinct CDR3 sequences, 11% of them found once; the top ten carry about 10%. The sequenced material came from blood, either unsorted or a sorted T cell fraction (not recorded which). Receptors were obtained from a female donor with ankylosing spondylitis or in good health (not recorded which).

There are many counts of this clonotype. V and J are TRBV24-1 and TRBJ1-2, with D uncertain. V dropped 3 bases and J dropped 4 bases, with 5 bases sitting between them. In germline, CDR1 is KGHDR, CDR2 SFDVKD. CDR3 length: 12 amino acids. The CDR3 region is CATSDPGYGYTF. Written as DNA, the CDR3 is TGTGCCACCAGTGATCCAGGCTATGGCTACACCTTC.

This clonotype appeared many times. J is TRBJ2-5 and V is TRBV20-1; 10 positions agree with TRBD2. V was pared by 5 bases and J by 3 bases, with 6 bases of the junction left unmatched. This CDR3 is built from 14 residues. Germline CDR1 reads DFQATT; CDR2 reads SNEGSKA (reference sequence). The DNA of the CDR3 is TGCAGTGCTGTCAGGACTAGCGGAGAAGAGACCCAGTACTTC. Translating it yields CSAVRTSGEETQYF.

This clonotype was observed at least ten times. This chain uses TRBV7-2 with TRBJ2-5; D call uncertain. The CDR3 totals 13 residues. Germline CDR1 is SGHTA and CDR2 is FQGNSA. V shed 5 bases and J shed 7 bases, with 14 bases lying between them. DNA of the CDR3: TGTGCCAGCAGCCCCCTCGAAATTGGGACCCAGTACTTC. Translating it yields CASSPLEIGTQYF.

This clonotype has just a few counts. V gene TRBV7-2 combines with J gene TRBJ1-6; D gene unclear. The CDR3 loop spans 15 amino acids. The V and J ends lost 6 bases and 4 bases respectively, with 13 bases between them. Germline V gene lookup returns CDR1 SGHTA and CDR2 FQGNSA. The CDR3 here is CASRLLDPYNSPLHF. DNA for the CDR3: TGTGCCAGCAGACTTCTAGATCCTTATAATTCACCCCTCCACTTT.

This clonotype occurred many times. This chain links TRBV20-1 with TRBJ2-5; D remains ambiguous. The V gene lost 5 bases and the J gene lost 5 bases, with 9 bases spanning the gap. Germline V CDR1 and CDR2: DFQATT, SNEGSKA (reference sequence). There are 11 residues in the CDR3. As DNA, the CDR3 is TGCAGTGCTGACGGTGGGGAGACCCAGTACTTC. The encoded protein is CSADGGETQYF.

The chain carries TRBV20-1 and TRBJ2-1; 16 bases align to TRBD2. Germline CDR1 reads DFQATT; CDR2 reads SNEGSKA (reference sequence). The CDR3 loop spans 15 amino acids. V was pared by 6 bases and J by 8 bases, with 7 bases of the junction left unmatched. CDR3 in amino acids: CSAGGTSGRADEQFF. The CDR3 DNA reads as TGCAGTGCAGGGGGGACTAGCGGGAGGGCGGATGAGCAGTTCTTC.

This clonotype appeared many times. The rearrangement joins TRBV20-1 to TRBJ2-2; D is unclear. Germline V gives CDR1 DFQATT, CDR2 SNEGSKA (reference sequence). V was cut by 2 bases and J by 7 bases, with 8 bases left in between. The CDR3 has 12 residues. The CDR3 here is CSARSNYGELFF. In nucleotides, the CDR3 is TGCAGTGCTAGATCTAATTACGGGGAGCTGTTTTTT.

The rearrangement links TRBV4-1 to TRBJ2-7; TRBD1 is a possible D gene (6 bases). This CDR3 has 15 amino acids. The V gene's germline CDR1 is MGHRA and CDR2 YSYEKL. The V end lost 0 bases, the J end lost 2 bases, and 11 bases lay between the germline ends. This chain's CDR3 is CASSQERTETYEQYF. In nucleotides, the CDR3 is TGCGCCAGCAGCCAAGAGCGGACAGAAACCTACGAGCAGTACTTC.

This clonotype showed up just a few times. This chain uses TRBV5-1 with TRBJ2-7, with TRBD1 identical over 8 bases. Germline-derived CDR1 and CDR2 are SGHRS and YFSETQ. The ends lost 3 bases at V and 5 bases at J; junction bases unmatched: 7. The CDR3 has 14 amino acids. CDR3 bases: TGCGCCAGCAGCTCTCCGACAGGGGTCCACGAGCAGTACTTC. Translating gives CASSSPTGVHEQYF.

This clonotype was counted many times. V is TRBV20-1 and J is TRBJ2-3; D not certain. This CDR3 comprises 14 residues. V lost 3 bases, J lost 2 bases, and 12 bases lay in between. CDR1 DFQATT and CDR2 SNEGSKA come from the germline V gene (reference sequence). CDR3 nucleotides: TGCAGTGCTAGGTGGCAGGAACCCACAGATACGCAGTATTTT. Its translation is CSARWQEPTDTQYF.

Ten or more counts support this clonotype. This chain joins TRBV6-2 or TRBV6-3 and TRBJ2-1, with 8 nucleotides matching TRBD2. CDR1 is MNHEY, CDR2 SVGEGT, per germline. The V gene end was trimmed by 6 bases and the J gene end by 5 bases; junction bases not matched to a gene: 6. The CDR3 runs to 14 residues. CDR3 amino acids: CASRLAGPNNEQFF. The CDR3, as DNA: TGTGCCAGCAGATTAGCGGGACCCAACAATGAGCAGTTCTTC.

V gene TRBV7-2 combines with J gene TRBJ2-1, with TRBD1 identical over 9 bases. This CDR3 is 16 amino acids long. V was pared by 6 bases and J by 2 bases, with 8 bases of the junction left unmatched. Germline V gene data show CDR1 as SGHTA and CDR2 as FQGNSA. The CDR3 DNA reads TGTGCCAGCAGTTACGGGACAGGGAGGACCTACAATGAGCAGTTCTTC. It specifies CASSYGTGRTYNEQFF.

This clonotype was recorded many times. Written as DNA, the CDR3 is TGTGCCAGCAGTCCCCGCCAAGACAATGAGCAGTTCTTC. Translation: CASSPRQDNEQFF. The chain recombines TRBV12-3 or TRBV12-4 with TRBJ2-1, with D unresolved. The CDR3 consists of 13 residues. The germline V and J ends were trimmed by 5 bases and 5 bases, with 10 bases remaining between them.

This clonotype was seen many times. J is TRBJ1-5 and V is TRBV12-3 or TRBV12-4, with 7 bases identical to TRBD1. J was trimmed by 0 bases and V by 6 bases; bases with no gene match: 8. The CDR3 has 16 residues. CDR3 region: CASSRGQEYSNQPQHF. CDR3 DNA: TGTGCCAGCAGCCGAGGACAGGAATATAGCAATCAGCCCCAGCATTTT.

This clonotype was observed many times. The chain combines TRBV5-5 with TRBJ1-1, with a tentative D call TRBD1 (5 bases). The germline V gene encodes CDR1 SGHKS and CDR2 YYEKEE (reference sequence). The CDR3 length is 12 residues. V lost 4 bases and J lost 5, with 9 bases in between. CDR3 amino acids: CASSLGVTEAFF. CDR3 coding DNA: TGTGCCAGCAGCCTGGGGGTGACTGAAGCTTTCTTT.

This clonotype was counted at least ten times. The V call is TRBV20-1, the J call TRBJ1-2, with 9 bases fitting TRBD1. The CDR3 sequence is 13 residues long. Germline V gene sequence: CDR1 DFQATT, CDR2 SNEGSKA (reference sequence). This chain's CDR3 is CARYGDRAYGYTF. CDR3 in DNA: TGCGCCCGGTACGGGGACAGGGCCTATGGCTACACCTTC.

This clonotype was seen at least ten times. The chain recombines TRBV5-4 with TRBJ2-3; 11 nucleotides agree with TRBD2. The germline V gene encodes CDR1 SGHNT and CDR2 YYREEE (reference sequence). The CDR3 has 19 amino acids. V lost 0 bases to trimming and J lost 4 bases; unmatched junction nucleotides: 13. The CDR3 DNA sequence: TGTGCCAGCAGCTTGGAGGTGCTAGCGGGGGGAATGAGCGCAGATACGCAGTATTTT. It encodes CASSLEVLAGGMSADTQYF.

This clonotype was recorded at least ten times. The chain recombines TRBV25-1 with TRBJ2-3, with 14 bases aligning to TRBD2. V lost 1 base, J lost 7 bases, and 16 bases stayed unmatched. CDR1 and CDR2 (germline): MGHDK, SYGVNS. The CDR3 covers 20 residues. CDR3 coding DNA: TGTGCCAGCAGTGAATTCCGTCTAGGCACCCGGACTAGCGGGAGGAATACGCAGTATTTT. Amino acids: CASSEFRLGTRTSGRNTQYF.

In this sample, this clonotype turned up a few times. The V gene is TRBV27, the J gene TRBJ2-2, with D possibly being TRBD1 or TRBD2 (5 bases each). Germline values: CDR1 MNHEY, CDR2 SMNVEV (reference sequence). CDR3 length equals 16 residues. V was shortened by 2 bases and J by 4 bases, with 14 bases between the two germline ends. CDR3 sequence reads: CASSLIPGPGTGELFF. CDR3 bases: TGTGCCAGCAGTTTAATACCGGGACCCGGCACCGGGGAGCTGTTTTTT.

This clonotype came up a few times. V is TRBV27 and J is TRBJ2-1, with 9 nucleotides matching TRBD1. V was pared by 5 bases and J by 15 bases, with 5 bases of the junction left unmatched. The CDR3 contains 11 residues. The V gene's germline CDR1 is MNHEY and CDR2 SMNVEV (reference sequence). CDR3 coding DNA: TGTGCCAGCAGTCCGGGGACAGGGTGGTTCTTC. Translating gives CASSPGTGWFF.

This clonotype was observed a few times. V gene TRBV29-1 combines with J gene TRBJ1-4; D is unclear. CDR1 SQVTM and CDR2 ANQGSEA come from the germline V gene. V was pared by 4 bases and J by 1 base, with 1 base between. CDR3 length equals 11 residues. The CDR3 sequence: CSVVTNEKLFF. DNA of the CDR3: TGCAGCGTTGTAACTAATGAAAAACTGTTTTTT.

In its sample, this clonotype was seen many times. The chain uses TRBV25-1 and TRBJ1-6, with D maybe TRBD1 (5 bases). The V gene lost 1 base and the J gene lost 7 bases, with 17 bases spanning the gap. The CDR3 covers 17 residues. Germline lookup yields CDR1 MGHDK and CDR2 SYGVNS. CDR3 protein: CASSEFWGTGRNSPLHF. The CDR3 DNA follows: TGTGCCAGCAGTGAATTCTGGGGGACGGGGAGAAATTCACCCCTCCACTTT.

This chain links TRBV20-1 with TRBJ1-2, with 9 bases that match TRBD1. The germline CDR1 and CDR2 sequences are DFQATT and SNEGSKA (reference sequence). The CDR3 totals 12 residues. Trimming removed 5 bases from V and 7 bases from J; junction bases left unmatched: 5. The CDR3 protein is CSAGDRAPGYTF. CDR3 sequence (DNA): TGCAGTGCTGGGGACAGGGCTCCTGGCTACACCTTC.

This chain uses TRBV6-1 with TRBJ2-2, with a weak D call TRBD2 (5 bases). The germline V and J ends were trimmed by 7 bases and 6 bases, with 18 bases remaining between them. Germline CDR1 and CDR2: MNHNS and SASEGT. The CDR3 extends over 15 amino acids. CDR3 sequence (DNA): TGTGCCAGCAACGAGGAGGTATTTCGTCCCGGGGAGCTGTTTTTT. This sequence encodes CASNEEVFRPGELFF.

The J gene is TRBJ2-3, the V gene TRBV7-8; D remains ambiguous. This CDR3 has 15 amino acids. Trimming pared 5 bases from V and 3 bases from J, leaving 15 bases between. The germline CDR1 and CDR2 sequences are SGHVS and FQNEAQ. DNA of the CDR3: TGTGCCAGCAGCCCGTCCGGCGGTAAGACAGATACGCAGTATTTT. Its translation: CASSPSGGKTDTQYF.

The sample holds a few counts of this clonotype. The rearrangement links TRBV5-1 to TRBJ2-3, with D unresolved. Deletions cut 7 bases from V and 5 bases from J, with 23 bases between. The germline gives CDR1 SGHRS, CDR2 YFSETQ. The CDR3 is 16 amino acids. Here the CDR3 reads CASLPSGSNFGDTQYF. In DNA, the CDR3 is TGCGCCAGCCTCCCCTCCGGCAGTAATTTTGGAGATACGCAGTATTTT.